These T cell receptor beta chains were read from a single sample in a study of cytomegalovirus exposure and HLA in healthy donors. The data were produced by immunoSEQ multiplex PCR, yet TCRdb's version contains in-frame clones alone and is incomplete. The sample holds about 120,000 clones, about 79% seen once. Material: PBMCs. The receptors come from a woman aged 18-29 years in good health and CMV-seropositive. Each CDR3 is given with its conserved first and last residue. A D gene is named only where the DNA matches it firmly. For some rows the clone size is stated as once, few or many, or as a class when expanded; others skip it.

V	D	size	J	DNA	CDR3
TRBV28	TRBD2	.	TRBJ2-1	TGTGCCAGCAGCCTAAGCACTAGCGGGGACTACAATGAGCAGTTCTTC	CASSLSTSGDYNEQFF
TRBV7-3	TRBD1	.	TRBJ2-1	TGTGCCAGCAGCTCGGACAGGGGAAGCTACAATGAGCAGTTCTTC	CASSSDRGSYNEQFF
TRBV4-2	.	.	TRBJ1-5	TGTGCCAGCAGCCAAGATCTTCCCAGGGGCGATCAGCCCCAGCATTTT	CASSQDLPRGDQPQHF
TRBV7-9	TRBD1	.	TRBJ2-5	TGTGCCAGCAAGACAGGGAGTAGGTTAAGAGAGACCCAGTACTTC	CASKTGSRLRETQYF
TRBV2	TRBD1	.	TRBJ1-3	TGTGCCAGCAAACGACAGGGGCCCGGAGGGGAATTT	CASKRQGPGGEF
TRBV5-1	TRBD2	few	TRBJ2-2	TGCGCCAGCAGCTTGACTAGCGGGACGGCCGGGGAGCTGTTTTTT	CASSLTSGTAGELFF
TRBV7-3	TRBD2	.	TRBJ2-3	TGTGCCAGCAGGAATAATAGCGGGGGAGGCACAGATACGCAGTATTTT	CASRNNSGGGTDTQYF
TRBV28	.	.	TRBJ2-7	TGTGCCAGCAATTTACGGGACTTTTCCACCTACGAGCAGTACTTC	CASNLRDFSTYEQYF
TRBV5-5	TRBD1	.	TRBJ1-5	TGTGCCAGCAGCTTGGGGGGGGGACAGGGTAATCTTCAGCCCCAGCATTTT	CASSLGGGQGNLQPQHF
TRBV5-1	.	.	TRBJ2-7	TGCGCCAGCAGCTTAGGGGTCGTACTCTCCTACGAGCAGTACTTC	CASSLGVVLSYEQYF
TRBV4-2	.	.	TRBJ2-5	TGTGCCAGCAGCCAAGGAGACTCAGAGACCCAGTACTTC	CASSQGDSETQYF
TRBV23-1	.	.	TRBJ2-1	TGCGCCAGCAGTCAACCAGGGACTGGAAACAATGAGCAGTTCTTC	CASSQPGTGNNEQFF
TRBV30	TRBD1	.	TRBJ1-5	TGTGCCTGGGGACAGGGTGGGGATCAGCCCCAGCATTTT	CAWGQGGDQPQHF
TRBV27	TRBD1	once	TRBJ1-2	TGTGCCAGCAGTAAGACAGGGTCCTATGGCTACACCTTC	CASSKTGSYGYTF
TRBV10-3	TRBD1	.	TRBJ2-3	TGTGCCATCAGTGAGCCGACAGGGCTTGCTCATACGCAGTATTTT	CAISEPTGLAHTQYF
TRBV5-1	TRBD2	.	TRBJ2-2	TGCGCCAGCAGCTTGGTCCAGGGAGGGATCGGGGAGCTGTTTTTT	CASSLVQGGIGELFF
TRBV9	TRBD1	.	TRBJ1-4	TGTGCCAGCAGCGTAGCTCCTGGGCAGGGGGCGAATGAAAAACTGTTTTTT	CASSVAPGQGANEKLFF
TRBV30	TRBD1	once	TRBJ2-4	TGTGCCTGGAGCGGCGAGGGGGCCGGAAACATTCAGTACTTC	CAWSGEGAGNIQYF
TRBV28	.	.	TRBJ2-2	TGTGCCAGCAGTTTAATCGACACCGGGGAGCTGTTTTTT	CASSLIDTGELFF
TRBV15	TRBD1	few	TRBJ1-5	TGTGCCACCAGGAGACAGGGATATGGCAATCAGCCCCAGCATTTT	CATRRQGYGNQPQHF
TRBV6-1	TRBD1	.	TRBJ2-1	TGTGCCAGCAGTGCCCGGGACAGGGCTTACAATGAGCAGTTCTTC	CASSARDRAYNEQFF
TRBV5-4	.	.	TRBJ1-2	TGTGCCAGCAGCTTGGGTCGTCAGGGGTATGGCTACACCTTC	CASSLGRQGYGYTF
TRBV18	TRBD2	.	TRBJ2-7	TGTGCCAGCTCCCCATTAGGGGAGGGTGAGCAGTACTTC	CASSPLGEGEQYF
TRBV5-1	TRBD2	.	TRBJ2-1	TGCGCCAGCAGCTTGACGGGAGGGGGCTACAATGAGCAGTTCTTC	CASSLTGGGYNEQFF
TRBV27	.	.	TRBJ1-1	TGTGCCAGCAGTTTAGGGGGCGCGTACACTGAAGCTTTCTTT	CASSLGGAYTEAFF
TRBV7-8	.	.	TRBJ2-7	TGTGCCAGCAGCTTAGACGGCAGGAGGAGCGAGCAGTACTTC	CASSLDGRRSEQYF
TRBV5-1	TRBD2	once	TRBJ2-1	TGCGCCAGCAGCTTGACCACTAGCGGGACCCGCGATGAGCAGTTCTTC	CASSLTTSGTRDEQFF
TRBV7-2	.	.	TRBJ2-7	TGTGCCAGCAGCTTCGTCTACGAGCAGTACTTC	CASSFVYEQYF
TRBV6-5	TRBD1	.	TRBJ1-2	TGTGCCAGCAGTTACGACAGGGAATACGCTGGCTACACCTTC	CASSYDREYAGYTF
TRBV19	TRBD1	.	TRBJ2-7	TGTGCCAGTAGTATACCACGACGCGGGACAGGAACCCACGAGCAGTACTTC	CASSIPRRGTGTHEQYF
TRBV6-1	.	.	TRBJ2-3	TGTGCCAGCAGTGAGCATCCAGTCACAGATACGCAGTATTTT	CASSEHPVTDTQYF
TRBV11-3	.	.	TRBJ2-2	TGTGCCAGCGGTGCGGGCACCGGGGAGCTGTTTTTT	CASGAGTGELFF
TRBV4-1	TRBD1	.	TRBJ2-5	TGCGCCAGCAGCCGAGCTGGACAGGATGATGAGACCCAGTACTTC	CASSRAGQDDETQYF
TRBV19	.	.	TRBJ2-1	TGTGCCAGTAGTATCGGCAGGGGAGTCGATGAGCAGTTCTTC	CASSIGRGVDEQFF
TRBV20-1	.	.	TRBJ2-7	TGCAGTGCGCGTGGCTACGAGCAGTACTTC	CSARGYEQYF
TRBV6-5	.	.	TRBJ1-3	TGTGCCACCCGGGGCTCTGGAAACACCATATATTTT	CATRGSGNTIYF
TRBV7-8	.	.	TRBJ2-6	TGTGCCTGCAGGGTTGGTAGGGGTGGCTCTGGGGCCAACGTCCTGACTTTC	CACRVGRGGSGANVLTF
TRBV4-2	.	.	TRBJ1-1	TGTGCCAGCAGCCAAGATGGCAGGGGACAAATGAACACTGAAGCTTTCTTT	CASSQDGRGQMNTEAFF
TRBV5-4	TRBD1	.	TRBJ1-2	TGTGCCAGCAGCATTCCGGGACAGGGGGCCTATGGCTACACCTTC	CASSIPGQGAYGYTF
TRBV7-2	.	.	TRBJ2-5	TGTGCCAGCAGCTTAATGAGGGAGACCCAGTACTTC	CASSLMRETQYF
TRBV5-6	.	.	TRBJ1-5	TGTGCCAGCAGCCTAGGGGGTGGCAATCAGCCCCAGCATTTT	CASSLGGGNQPQHF
TRBV6-6	TRBD2	few	TRBJ2-5	TGTGCCAGCAGGCCCCTAGCGGCTCAAGAGACCCAGTACTTC	CASRPLAAQETQYF
TRBV19	.	.	TRBJ1-1	TGTGCCAGTAGTATAGCAGGAGGCGGGGGGAACACTGAAGCTTTCTTT	CASSIAGGGGNTEAFF
TRBV5-1	.	.	TRBJ1-1	TGCGCCAGCGCGGCGGGGGGCAGCACTGAAGCTTTCTTT	CASAAGGSTEAFF
TRBV2	.	.	TRBJ1-4	TGTGCCACCGCTTCGGGTAATGAAAAACTGTTTTTT	CATASGNEKLFF
TRBV19	TRBD1	.	TRBJ2-1	TGTGCCAGTTGCCCGGGACAGGGGTACAATGAGCAGTTCTTC	CASCPGQGYNEQFF
TRBV7-9	.	.	TRBJ2-1	TGTGCCAGCAGCCGGGACTCACCTCTTGAGCAGTTCTTC	CASSRDSPLEQFF
TRBV18	TRBD2	.	TRBJ2-3	TGTGCCAGCTCATCGACTAGCGGGAGACCCGCAGATACGCAGTATTTT	CASSSTSGRPADTQYF
TRBV4-1	TRBD1	.	TRBJ1-2	TGCGCCAGCAGCCATGACTGGACAGGGCTCTATGGCTACACCTTC	CASSHDWTGLYGYTF
TRBV5-8	.	.	TRBJ2-7	TGTGCCAGCAGCTTTGGACCGGGACACTTCTACGAGCAGTACTTC	CASSFGPGHFYEQYF
TRBV5-1	.	.	TRBJ1-5	TGCGCCAGCAGCGCTCAGGGGCCTGGTAGCAATCAGCCCCAGCATTTT	CASSAQGPGSNQPQHF